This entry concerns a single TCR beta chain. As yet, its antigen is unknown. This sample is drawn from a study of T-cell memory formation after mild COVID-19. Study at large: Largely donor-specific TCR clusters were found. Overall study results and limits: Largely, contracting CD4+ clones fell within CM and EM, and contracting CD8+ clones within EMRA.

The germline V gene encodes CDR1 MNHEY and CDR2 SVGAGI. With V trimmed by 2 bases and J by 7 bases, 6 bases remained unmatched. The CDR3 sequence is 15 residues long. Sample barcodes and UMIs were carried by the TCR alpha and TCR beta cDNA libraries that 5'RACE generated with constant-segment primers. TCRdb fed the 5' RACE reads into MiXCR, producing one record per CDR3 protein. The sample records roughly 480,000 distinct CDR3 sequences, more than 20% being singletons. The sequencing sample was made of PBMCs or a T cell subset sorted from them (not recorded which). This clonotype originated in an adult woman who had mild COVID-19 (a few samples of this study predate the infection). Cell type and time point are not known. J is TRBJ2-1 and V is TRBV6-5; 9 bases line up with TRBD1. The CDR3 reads CASSYVQGAGNEQFF. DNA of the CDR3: TGTGCCAGCAGTTACGTACAGGGGGCAGGGAATGAGCAGTTCTTC.